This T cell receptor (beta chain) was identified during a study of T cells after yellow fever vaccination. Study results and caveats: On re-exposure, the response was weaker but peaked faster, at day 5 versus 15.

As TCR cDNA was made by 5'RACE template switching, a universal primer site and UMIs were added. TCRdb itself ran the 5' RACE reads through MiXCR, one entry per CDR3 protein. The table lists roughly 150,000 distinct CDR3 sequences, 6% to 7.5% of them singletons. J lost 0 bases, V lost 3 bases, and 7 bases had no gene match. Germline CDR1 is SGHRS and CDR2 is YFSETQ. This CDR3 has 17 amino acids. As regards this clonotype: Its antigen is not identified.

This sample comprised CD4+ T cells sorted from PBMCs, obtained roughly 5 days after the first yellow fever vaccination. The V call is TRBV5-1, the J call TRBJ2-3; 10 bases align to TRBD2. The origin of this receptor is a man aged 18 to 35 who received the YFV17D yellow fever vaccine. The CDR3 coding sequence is TGCGCCAGCAGCTCCTCCGAACTAGCGGGGAGCACAGATACGCAGTATTTT. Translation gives CASSSSELAGSTDTQYF.